One sample yielded the 27 T cell receptor beta chains listed below, sequenced in a study of blood T cell repertoires in COVID-19 (dated by TCRdb to between 2020 and 2021). Libraries were built with the immunoSEQ multiplex PCR assay. TCRdb re-hosts the immuneACCESS table, in-frame sequences only. Its copies lack some clones; in the studies checked, an unresolved V gene accounts for under half of them, and the cause for the rest is not known. This sample has approximately 130,000 clones in its table, and around four fifths of those were observed once. The ten largest clones represent over 15% of the sample. Sequencing input: PBMCs or T cells enriched from blood (not recorded which). The origin of the receptors is a man younger than 40 who had recovered from COVID-19.

The chain couples TRBV10-1 to TRBJ2-4; D unresolved. V was clipped by 3 bases and J by 7 bases, with 16 bases between them. Germline CDR1 and CDR2: WNHNN and SYGVQD (reference sequence). This CDR3 has 15 amino acids. CDR3 region: CASSDLTDFGNIQYF. The CDR3 nucleotides read TGCGCCAGCAGTGACTTGACGGATTTCGGGAACATTCAGTACTTC.

The rearrangement joins TRBV7-6 to TRBJ2-5, with D maybe TRBD2 (5 bases). Germline lookup yields CDR1 SGHVS and CDR2 FNYEAQ. Trimming removed 1 base from V and 5 bases from J, with 11 bases in between. The CDR3 has 14 amino acids. DNA for the CDR3: TGTGCCAGCAGCTTAGGGCCGCGGGTGGAGACCCAGTACTTC. This codes for CASSLGPRVETQYF. Based on the CDR3 plus reference TRBV7-6 and TRBJ2-5, the full variable domain is GAGVSQSPRYKVTKRGQDVALRCDPISGHVSLYWYRQALGQGPEFLTYFNYEAQQDKSGLPNDRFSAERPEGSISTLTIQRTEQRDSAMYRCASSLGPRVETQYFGPGTRLLVL.

The chain's CDR3 is CASSTGTARETQYF. DNA for the CDR3: TGTGCCAGTAGTACAGGGACAGCTAGAGAGACCCAGTACTTC. The chain recombines TRBV19 with TRBJ2-5, with TRBD1 identical over 7 bases. Losses at the gene ends were 4 bases for V and 4 bases for J; bases not matched to a gene: 6. This CDR3 spans 14 amino acids. Germline assignment: CDR1 LNHDA and CDR2 SQIVND (reference sequence).

The rearrangement joins TRBV11-2 to TRBJ2-1; D is possibly TRBD1 (5 bases). The V end was cut by 3 bases, the J end by 9 bases, with 12 bases between. Germline V CDR1 and CDR2: SGHAT, FQNNGV. The CDR3 is 13 amino acids. The CDR3 DNA reads as TGTGCCAGCAGCTTGTCACAGGATCGTGAGCAGTTCTTC. It yields the protein CASSLSQDREQFF. The whole variable domain, filled in from reference TRBV11-2 and TRBJ2-1, reads EAGVAQSPRYKIIEKRQSVAFWCNPISGHATLYWYQQILGQGPKLLIQFQNNGVVDDSQLPKDRFSAERLKGVDSTLKIQPAKLEDSAVYLCASSLSQDREQFFGPGTRLTVL.

The table lists this clone with a count of one. V usage is TRBV19 and J usage is TRBJ1-5, with D possibly being TRBD1 (5 bases). This CDR3 spans 15 amino acids. The germline V and J ends were trimmed by 5 bases and 4 bases, with 15 bases remaining between them. Germline CDR1 is LNHDA and CDR2 is SQIVND (reference sequence). The CDR3 nucleotides are TGTGCCAGTAGTCCCGTCACAGGCACTAATCAGCCCCAGCATTTT. It translates to CASSPVTGTNQPQHF. The variable domain in full, completed from reference TRBV19 and TRBJ1-5, reads DGGITQSPKYLFRKEGQNVTLSCEQNLNHDAMYWYRQDPGQGLRLIYYSQIVNDFQKGDIAEGYSVSREKKESFPLTVTSAQKNPTAFYLCASSPVTGTNQPQHFGDGTRLSIL.

This rearrangement joins TRBV7-9 to TRBJ2-3; D might be TRBD2 (6 bases). Germline V gene lookup returns CDR1 SEHNR and CDR2 FQNEAQ (reference sequence). This CDR3 comprises 15 residues. Trimming removed 3 bases at V and 1 base at J, with 11 bases between. This CDR3 reads CASSLSSDRTDTQYF. In DNA, the CDR3 is TGTGCCAGCAGCTTGTCTAGCGACCGCACAGATACGCAGTATTTT.

This clone has more than one count but fewer than ten. The chain joins TRBV4-1 to TRBJ2-1, with 8 positions matching TRBD2. With 6 bases clipped from V and 6 bases from J, the junction kept 13 bases outside the gene matches. This CDR3 has 16 residues. The V gene's germline CDR1 is MGHRA and CDR2 YSYEKL. CDR3: CASSPIGTRVPNEQFF. Here the CDR3 DNA reads TGCGCCAGCAGTCCAATCGGGACTAGGGTGCCCAATGAGCAGTTCTTC.

CDR3 DNA: TGTGCCAGCAGTTCCCTCGACAGGGTTTACGAGCAGTACTTC. This translates into CASSSLDRVYEQYF. The rearrangement links TRBV27 to TRBJ2-7; 7 nucleotides match TRBD1. Germline trimming cut 4 bases from V and 4 bases from J; bases unmatched to any gene: 7. Germline V CDR1 and CDR2: MNHEY, SMNVEV (reference sequence). The CDR3 has 14 residues.

This sequence joins TRBV19 and TRBJ1-1; D not resolved. The CDR3 is 10 residues long. The V and J ends lost 6 bases and 4 bases respectively, with 3 bases between them. CDR1 is LNHDA and CDR2 is SQIVND in the germline V gene (reference sequence). CDR3 in DNA: TGTGCCAGTAGCTCCACTGAAGCTTTCTTT. It specifies CASSSTEAFF. The full variable domain, in which reference TRBV19 and TRBJ1-1 provide the parts outside the CDR3, is DGGITQSPKYLFRKEGQNVTLSCEQNLNHDAMYWYRQDPGQGLRLIYYSQIVNDFQKGDIAEGYSVSREKKESFPLTVTSAQKNPTAFYLCASSSTEAFFGQGTRLTVV.

The chain links TRBV20-1 to TRBJ2-7, with 7 bases fitting TRBD1. The CDR3 totals 14 residues. V gave up 3 bases and J gave up 0 bases; unmatched junction bases: 5. The germline CDR1 and CDR2 sequences are DFQATT and SNEGSKA (reference sequence). The CDR3: CSASRDSISYEQYF. The CDR3 DNA is TGCAGTGCTAGTAGGGACAGTATCTCCTACGAGCAGTACTTC.

The chain employs TRBV5-1 and TRBJ2-3; TRBD2 matches 11 bases. CDR3 length: 17 residues. The V gene end was trimmed by 0 bases and the J gene end by 5 bases; junction bases not matched to a gene: 8. The germline V gene encodes CDR1 SGHRS and CDR2 YFSETQ. The CDR3: CASSLGLAGGYQDTQYF. CDR3 coding DNA: TGCGCCAGCAGCTTGGGCCTAGCGGGGGGCTATCAAGATACGCAGTATTTT.

Only a few counts were recorded for this clone. The genes are TRBV29-1 and TRBJ1-3; no definite D call. The CDR3 totals 16 residues. Germline assignment: CDR1 SQVTM and CDR2 ANQGSEA. Between the trimmed V and J ends, which lost 3 bases and 0 bases, there was a span of 15 bases. For the CDR3, the DNA is TGCAGCGTTGATGTTCGTGAGGAACCCTCTGGAAACACCATATATTTT. Protein sequence: CSVDVREEPSGNTIYF.

The rearrangement links TRBV4-1 to TRBJ2-2; TRBD1 aligns across 8 bases. The CDR3 sequence is 15 residues long. The ends lost 3 bases at V and 4 bases at J; junction bases unmatched: 4. The germline V gene has CDR1 MGHRA and CDR2 YSYEKL. CDR3 bases: TGCGCCAGCAGCCAGGACAGGGCGGTCACCGGGGAGCTGTTTTTT. This sequence encodes CASSQDRAVTGELFF.

This clone was recorded a few times. The chain recombines TRBV6-5 with TRBJ1-5; D unresolved. The CDR3 is made up of 14 amino acids. Trimming removed 7 bases from V and 0 bases from J, with 10 bases in between. Germline V CDR1 and CDR2: MNHEY, SVGAGI. CDR3 residues: CASTGLNSNQPQHF. Here the CDR3 DNA reads TGTGCCAGCACCGGACTTAATAGCAATCAGCCCCAGCATTTT.

This chain links TRBV27 with TRBJ2-4; D perhaps matches TRBD1 (6 bases). The germline CDR1 and CDR2 sequences are MNHEY and SMNVEV (reference sequence). This CDR3 has 12 amino acids. Trimming removed 3 bases at V and 6 bases at J, with 6 bases between. The CDR3 DNA reads TGTGCCAGCAGTTTGGACAGAAACATTCAGTACTTC. Encoded protein: CASSLDRNIQYF.

CDR3 region: CASTLTPTSGNTIYF. The CDR3 DNA reads as TGTGCCAGCACCTTGACTCCTACCTCTGGAAACACCATATATTTT. The J gene is TRBJ1-3, the V gene TRBV11-2; D is undetermined. The CDR3 spans 15 residues. Germline V gene sequence: CDR1 SGHAT, CDR2 FQNNGV. The V gene lost 7 bases and the J gene lost 0 bases, with 13 bases spanning the gap.

The V and J genes are TRBV11-3 and TRBJ1-1; D gene uncertain. Germline CDR1 and CDR2: SGHNT and YENEEA. Trimming shortened V by 5 bases and J by 0 bases, and 10 bases separated the two germline ends. This CDR3 comprises 14 residues. The CDR3 coding sequence is TGTGCCAGCAGCCCCACTAACATGAACACTGAAGCTTTCTTT. Translation: CASSPTNMNTEAFF.

The chain combines TRBV30 with TRBJ1-2; the D is unclear. CDR1 is GTSNPN and CDR2 is SVGIG in the germline V gene (reference sequence). Trimming stripped 2 bases from V and 4 bases from J, with 11 bases between. The CDR3 is 13 amino acids. CDR3 sequence reads: CAWSRGSRYGYTF. CDR3 DNA sequence: TGTGCCTGGAGTCGAGGGTCTCGCTATGGCTACACCTTC.

The J gene is TRBJ2-1, the V gene TRBV20-1; D perhaps matches TRBD1 (5 bases). The germline CDR1 and CDR2 sequences are DFQATT and SNEGSKA (reference sequence). This CDR3 comprises 11 residues. Trimming took 6 bases from V and 9 from J, leaving 12 bases between them. The CDR3, as DNA: TGCAGTGCAGCACAGGTCCTTGAGCAGTTCTTC. Amino acids: CSAAQVLEQFF.

The chain employs TRBV5-1 and TRBJ1-1; D is undetermined. This CDR3 has 14 amino acids. V lost 0 bases to trimming and J lost 0 bases, with 6 bases between them. In germline, CDR1 is SGHRS, CDR2 YFSETQ. CDR3 loop: CASSLDSLNTEAFF. CDR3 nucleotide sequence: TGCGCCAGCAGCTTGGACAGCTTGAACACTGAAGCTTTCTTT.

This chain links TRBV2 with TRBJ2-3; D is possibly TRBD1 (11 bases). Germline V lookup: CDR1 SNHLY, CDR2 FYNNEI. The V and J ends lost 6 bases and 2 bases respectively, with 27 bases between them. The CDR3 is 19 amino acids. CDR3 nucleotide sequence: TGTGCCAGCAGAAGGACAGGGGGCCTACTAGCGGGACCCACAGATACGCAGTATTTT. Translation gives CASRRTGGLLAGPTDTQYF.

This chain links TRBV7-3 with TRBJ2-1; maybe TRBD2 (5 bases). With 5 bases removed from V and 3 bases from J, the gap between germline ends came to 11 bases. In germline, CDR1 is SGHTA, CDR2 FQGTGA. The length of the CDR3 is 14 residues. The CDR3: CASSQAASYNEQFF. The CDR3 DNA reads TGTGCCAGCAGCCAAGCGGCCAGCTACAATGAGCAGTTCTTC.

This rearrangement joins TRBV12-3 or TRBV12-4 to TRBJ1-2; D possibly corresponds to TRBD1 (5 bases). CDR3 size: 12 residues. V lost 2 bases, J lost 6 bases, and 7 bases lay in between. CDR3 sequence reads: CASSLQGNGYTF. The DNA for the CDR3 is TGTGCCAGCAGTTTACAGGGTAATGGCTACACCTTC.

V and J are TRBV12-3 or TRBV12-4 and TRBJ1-2, with 10 bases aligning to TRBD1. The CDR3 loop spans 13 amino acids. Trimming cost V 5 bases and J 4 bases; bases outside gene matches: 1. CDR3: CASSGQGGYGYTF. The CDR3 bases are TGTGCCAGCAGTGGACAGGGGGGCTATGGCTACACCTTC.

The chain links TRBV2 to TRBJ2-7; D is possibly TRBD2 (6 bases). Germline loops: CDR1 SNHLY, CDR2 FYNNEI. The CDR3 extends over 13 amino acids. With 1 base removed from V and 7 bases from J, the gap between germline ends came to 11 bases. The CDR3 nucleotides read TGTGCCAGCAGTGAAGTCAGGGCGGGGGAGCAGTACGTC. This sequence encodes CASSEVRAGEQYV.

This rearrangement joins TRBV5-5 to TRBJ2-7; perhaps TRBD1 as D (6 bases). The germline gives CDR1 SGHKS, CDR2 YYEKEE (reference sequence). Between the trimmed V and J ends, which lost 0 bases and 0 bases, there was a span of 10 bases. The CDR3 runs 15 residues. CDR3 loop: CASSLEDSLSYEQYV. In nucleotides, the CDR3 is TGTGCCAGCAGCTTGGAGGACAGTCTCTCCTACGAGCAGTACGTC.

The V gene is TRBV29-1, the J gene TRBJ2-5; maybe TRBD1 (5 bases). The CDR3 consists of 14 residues. The germline V gene has CDR1 SQVTM and CDR2 ANQGSEA. Trimming shortened V by 3 bases and J by 1 base, and 12 bases separated the two germline ends. This CDR3 is CSVDLGQGQETQYF. The CDR3 DNA reads TGCAGCGTTGATTTGGGCCAGGGCCAAGAGACCCAGTACTTC.